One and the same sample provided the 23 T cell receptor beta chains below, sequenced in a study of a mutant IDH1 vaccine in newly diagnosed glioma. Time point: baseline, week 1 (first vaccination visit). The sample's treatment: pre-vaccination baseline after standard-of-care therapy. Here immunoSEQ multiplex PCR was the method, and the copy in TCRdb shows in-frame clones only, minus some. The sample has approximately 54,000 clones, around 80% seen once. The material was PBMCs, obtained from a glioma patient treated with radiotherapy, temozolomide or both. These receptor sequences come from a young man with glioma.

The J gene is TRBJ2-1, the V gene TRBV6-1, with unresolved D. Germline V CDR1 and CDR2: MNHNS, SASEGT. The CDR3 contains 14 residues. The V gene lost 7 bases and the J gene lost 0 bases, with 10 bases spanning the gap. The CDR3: CASKIESSYNEQFF. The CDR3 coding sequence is TGTGCCAGCAAAATAGAGTCCTCCTACAATGAGCAGTTCTTC.

The CDR3 loop is CASSFDRYTGELFF. Written as DNA, the CDR3 is TGTGCCAGCAGCTTCGACCGATACACCGGGGAGCTGTTTTTT. This chain uses TRBV7-2 with TRBJ2-2; D is unresolved. Per germline, CDR1 SGHTA and CDR2 FQGNSA. V dropped 3 bases and J dropped 3 bases, with 8 bases sitting between them. The CDR3 is 14 amino acids.

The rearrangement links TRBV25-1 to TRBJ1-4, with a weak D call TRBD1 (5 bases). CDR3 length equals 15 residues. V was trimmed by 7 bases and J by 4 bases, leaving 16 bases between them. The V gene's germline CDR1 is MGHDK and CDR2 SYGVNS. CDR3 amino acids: CASTKRVDSNEKLFF. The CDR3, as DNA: TGTGCCAGCACCAAGAGAGTAGACAGTAATGAAAAACTGTTTTTT.

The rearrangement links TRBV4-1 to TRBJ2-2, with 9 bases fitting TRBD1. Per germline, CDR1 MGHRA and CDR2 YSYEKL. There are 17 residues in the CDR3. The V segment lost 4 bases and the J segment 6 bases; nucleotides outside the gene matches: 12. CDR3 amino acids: CASSRGQGTGLAGELFF. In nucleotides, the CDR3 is TGCGCCAGCAGCCGCGGGCAGGGGACAGGGTTGGCCGGGGAGCTGTTTTTT.

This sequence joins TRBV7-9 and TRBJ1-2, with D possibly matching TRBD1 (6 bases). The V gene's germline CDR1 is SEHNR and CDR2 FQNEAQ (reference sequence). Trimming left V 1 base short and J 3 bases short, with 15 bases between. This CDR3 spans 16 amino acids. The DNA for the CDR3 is TGTGCCAGCAGCTTAGTTCGGGGGGCCGGGGACTATGGCTACACCTTC. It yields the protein CASSLVRGAGDYGYTF.

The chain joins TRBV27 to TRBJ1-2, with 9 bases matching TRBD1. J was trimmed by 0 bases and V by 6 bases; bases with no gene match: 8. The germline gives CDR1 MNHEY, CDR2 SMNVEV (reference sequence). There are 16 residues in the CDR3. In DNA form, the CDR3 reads TGTGCCAGCAGGTGGACAGGGGCCAGAGCTAACTATGGCTACACCTTC. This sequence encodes CASRWTGARANYGYTF.

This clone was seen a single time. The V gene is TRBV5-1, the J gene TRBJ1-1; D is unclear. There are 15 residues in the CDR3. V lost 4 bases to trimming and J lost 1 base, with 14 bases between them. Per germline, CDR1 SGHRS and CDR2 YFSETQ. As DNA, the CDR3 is TGCGCCAGCAGCCCCTCTTTAGCCGCGAACACTGAAGCTTTCTTT. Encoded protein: CASSPSLAANTEAFF. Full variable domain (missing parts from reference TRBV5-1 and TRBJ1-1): KAGVTQTPRYLIKTRGQQVTLSCSPISGHRSVSWYQQTPGQGLQFLFEYFSETQRNKGNFPGRFSGRQFSNSRSEMNVSTLELGDSALYLCASSPSLAANTEAFFGQGTRLTVV.

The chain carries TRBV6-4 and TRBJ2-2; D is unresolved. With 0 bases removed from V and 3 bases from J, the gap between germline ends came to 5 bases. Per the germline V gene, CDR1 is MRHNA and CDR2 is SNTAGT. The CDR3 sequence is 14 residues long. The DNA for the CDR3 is TGTGCCAGCAGTGACTCGATGGACACCGGGGAGCTGTTTTTT. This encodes CASSDSMDTGELFF.

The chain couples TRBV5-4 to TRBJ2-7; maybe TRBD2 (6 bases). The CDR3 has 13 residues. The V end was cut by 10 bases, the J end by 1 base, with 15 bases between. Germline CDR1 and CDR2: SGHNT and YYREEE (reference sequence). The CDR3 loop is CAAHSGTSYEQYF. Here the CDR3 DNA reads TGTGCCGCCCATAGCGGCACTTCCTACGAGCAGTACTTC.

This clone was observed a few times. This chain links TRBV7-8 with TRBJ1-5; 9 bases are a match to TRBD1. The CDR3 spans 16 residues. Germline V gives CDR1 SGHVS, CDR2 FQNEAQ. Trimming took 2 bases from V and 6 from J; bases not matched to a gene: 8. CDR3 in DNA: TGTGCCAGCAGCTTACGGGACAGGGTTCTTGGTCAGCCCCAGCATTTT. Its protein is CASSLRDRVLGQPQHF.

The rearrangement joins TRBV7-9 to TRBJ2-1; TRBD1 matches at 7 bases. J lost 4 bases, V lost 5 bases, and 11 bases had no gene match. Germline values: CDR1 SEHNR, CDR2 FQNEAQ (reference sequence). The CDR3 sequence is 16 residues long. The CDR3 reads CASSPASRGQYNEQFF. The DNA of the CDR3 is TGTGCCAGCAGCCCCGCTTCCCGGGGACAGTACAATGAGCAGTTCTTC.

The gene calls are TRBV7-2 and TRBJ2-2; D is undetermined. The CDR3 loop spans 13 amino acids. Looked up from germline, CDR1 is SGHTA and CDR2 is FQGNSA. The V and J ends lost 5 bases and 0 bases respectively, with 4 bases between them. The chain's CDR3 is CASSTTNTGELFF. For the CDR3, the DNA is TGTGCCAGCAGCACTACGAACACCGGGGAGCTGTTTTTT. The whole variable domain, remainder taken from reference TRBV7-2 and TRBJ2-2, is GAGVSQSPSNKVTEKGKDVELRCDPISGHTALYWYRQSLGQGLEFLIYFQGNSAPDKSGLPSDRFSAERTGGSVSTLTIQRTQQEDSAVYLCASSTTNTGELFFGEGSRLTVL.

The CDR3 coding sequence is TGTGCCAGTATAGAGGGACAGGGGTTGTCCACTGAAGCTTTCTTT. Translated: CASIEGQGLSTEAFF. The chain combines TRBV19 with TRBJ1-1, with TRBD1 matching over 10 bases. CDR3 length equals 15 residues. The germline V gene encodes CDR1 LNHDA and CDR2 SQIVND (reference sequence). After removal of 7 bases from V and 4 bases from J, the junction contained 9 bases not matched to a gene.

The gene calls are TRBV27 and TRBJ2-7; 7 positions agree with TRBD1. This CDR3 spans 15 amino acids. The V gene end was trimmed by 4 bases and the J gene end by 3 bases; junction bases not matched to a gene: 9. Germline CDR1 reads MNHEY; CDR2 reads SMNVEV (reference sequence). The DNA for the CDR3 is TGTGCCAGCAGTTCCACAGGGGTTGGTTACTACGAGCAGTACTTC. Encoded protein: CASSSTGVGYYEQYF.

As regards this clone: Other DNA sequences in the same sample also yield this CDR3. The CDR3: CASSLQGRNTEAFF. The CDR3 DNA reads as TGTGCCAGCAGCCTACAGGGCAGGAACACTGAAGCTTTCTTT. J is TRBJ1-1 and V is TRBV7-9; tentatively, D is TRBD1 (6 bases). The CDR3 covers 14 residues. Trimming took 5 bases from V and 1 from J, leaving 11 bases between them. Germline values: CDR1 SEHNR, CDR2 FQNEAQ (reference sequence).

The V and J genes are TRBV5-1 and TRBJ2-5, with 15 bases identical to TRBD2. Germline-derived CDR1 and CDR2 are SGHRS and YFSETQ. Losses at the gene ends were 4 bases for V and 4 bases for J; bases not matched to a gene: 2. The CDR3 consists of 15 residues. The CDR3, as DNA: TGCGCCAGCAGCAGGGGACTAGCGGGAGGAGAGACCCAGTACTTC. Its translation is CASSRGLAGGETQYF.

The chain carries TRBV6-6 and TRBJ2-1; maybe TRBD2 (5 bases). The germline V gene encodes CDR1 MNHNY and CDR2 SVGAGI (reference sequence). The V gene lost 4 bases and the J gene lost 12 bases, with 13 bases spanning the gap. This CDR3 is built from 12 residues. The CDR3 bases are TGTGCCAGCAGTTTACTAGTATTAGGGCAGTTCTTC. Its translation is CASSLLVLGQFF.

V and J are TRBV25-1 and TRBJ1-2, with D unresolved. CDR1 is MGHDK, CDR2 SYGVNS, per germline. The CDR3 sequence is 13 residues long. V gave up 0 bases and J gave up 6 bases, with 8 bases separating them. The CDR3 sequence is CASSEYLGNGYTF. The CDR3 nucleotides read TGTGCCAGCAGTGAATATTTGGGGAATGGCTACACCTTC.

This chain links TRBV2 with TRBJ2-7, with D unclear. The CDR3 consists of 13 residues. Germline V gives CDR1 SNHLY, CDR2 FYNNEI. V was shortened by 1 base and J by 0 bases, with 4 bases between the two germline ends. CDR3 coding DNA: TGTGCCAGCAGTGAAGACATCTCCTACGAGCAGTACTTC. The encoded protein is CASSEDISYEQYF.

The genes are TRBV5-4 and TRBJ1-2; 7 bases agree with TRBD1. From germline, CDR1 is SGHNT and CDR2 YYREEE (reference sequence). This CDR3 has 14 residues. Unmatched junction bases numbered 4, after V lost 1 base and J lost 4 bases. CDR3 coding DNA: TGTGCCAGCAGCTTGCGCAGGGGGGCCTATGGCTACACCTTC. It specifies CASSLRRGAYGYTF.

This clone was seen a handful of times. In nucleotides, the CDR3 is TGTGCCAGCCTCAGGACCTTCACCGGGGAGCTGTTTTTT. Translation gives CASLRTFTGELFF. The chain couples TRBV7-9 to TRBJ2-2; unclear D gene. The CDR3 has 13 amino acids. The germline CDR1 and CDR2 sequences are SEHNR and FQNEAQ (reference sequence). Trimming removed 8 bases from V and 4 bases from J, with 11 bases in between.

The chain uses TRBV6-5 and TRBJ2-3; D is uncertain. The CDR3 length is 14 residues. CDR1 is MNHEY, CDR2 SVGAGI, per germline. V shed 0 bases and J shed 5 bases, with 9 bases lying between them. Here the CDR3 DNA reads TGTGCCAGCAGTTACTCGGGCCGGAGAGATACGCAGTATTTT. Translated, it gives CASSYSGRRDTQYF.

The CDR3 region has the DNA TGTGCCAGCAGCGCGCTCGGGACAGGGGATGAAAAACTGTTTTTT. This translates into CASSALGTGDEKLFF. The chain joins TRBV5-6 to TRBJ1-4; 10 bases line up with TRBD1. The CDR3 length is 15 residues. Germline V gene data show CDR1 as SGHDT and CDR2 as YYEEEE. The V gene end was trimmed by 4 bases and the J gene end by 6 bases; junction bases not matched to a gene: 6.